This TCR beta chain was obtained from a study of blood T cell repertoires in COVID-19. On the study more broadly: Sources were T cells, B-cell-depleted T cells, or PBMCs; the material itself was cDNA or gDNA.

Data came from immunoSEQ multiplex PCR; TCRdb stores just in-frame clones and leaves some out. The data contain about 100,000 clones, roughly nine tenths of them singletons. CDR3 length equals 10 residues. The V and J ends lost 5 bases and 12 bases respectively, with 10 bases between them. This sequence was found in a human donor in a cohort sampled during active COVID-19. J is TRBJ1-1 and V is TRBV12-3 or TRBV12-4, with D unresolved. Sequencing used peripheral blood. CDR3 nucleotide sequence: TGTGCCAGCAGTAAAACTCAAACTTTCTTT. This translates into CASSKTQTFF.